These 8 T cell receptor beta chains came from one sample sequenced in a study of identical twins' blood T cells. A single record per CDR3 protein comes from TCRdb applying MiXCR to the 5' RACE reads. The top ten hold roughly 5.5% of the sample, which has about 370,000 distinct CDR3 sequences, approximately 30% seen once. Input material: PBMCs. The receptor set was obtained from a woman aged 18 to 49 in good health.

This clonotype was seen only a few times. The J gene is TRBJ2-2, the V gene TRBV29-1, with TRBD1 as a possible D gene (6 bases). V was cut by 7 bases and J by 3 bases, with 15 bases left in between. The germline CDR1 and CDR2 sequences are SQVTM and ANQGSEA. This CDR3 comprises 14 residues. CDR3 residues: CSATRDTHTGELFF. CDR3 coding DNA: TGCAGCGCCACCCGGGACACCCACACCGGGGAGCTGTTTTTT.

The gene calls are TRBV6-2 or TRBV6-3 and TRBJ2-7; 9 bases are shared with TRBD1. The CDR3 length is 16 residues. CDR1 is MNHEY, CDR2 SVGEGT, per germline. With 2 bases clipped from V and 7 bases from J, the junction kept 12 bases outside the gene matches. The CDR3 sequence is CASSYPIDRGSQEQYF. As DNA, the CDR3 is TGTGCCAGCAGTTACCCGATCGACAGGGGGTCACAGGAGCAGTACTTC.

This clonotype showed up just a few times. This chain uses TRBV5-1 with TRBJ2-1; 12 bases are a match to TRBD2. The CDR3 is 16 residues long. Germline values: CDR1 SGHRS, CDR2 YFSETQ. Losses at the gene ends were 6 bases for V and 9 bases for J; bases not matched to a gene: 13. This CDR3 reads CASNFSSGGANSEQFF. DNA of the CDR3: TGCGCCAGCAACTTTTCTAGCGGGGGGGCCAATAGTGAGCAGTTCTTC.

This clonotype was seen only once. This rearrangement joins TRBV27 to TRBJ2-7; 10 nucleotides agree with TRBD2. The V gene end was trimmed by 5 bases and the J gene end by 2 bases; junction bases not matched to a gene: 9. The CDR3 spans 16 residues. The germline CDR1 and CDR2 sequences are MNHEY and SMNVEV (reference sequence). The chain's CDR3 is CASSARTSGRTYEQYF. The CDR3 bases are TGTGCCAGCAGTGCAAGGACTAGCGGAAGGACCTACGAGCAGTACTTC.

V and J are TRBV5-6 and TRBJ1-1, with D possibly TRBD1 on 5 matching bases. Germline assignment: CDR1 SGHDT and CDR2 YYEEEE. The CDR3 covers 15 residues. V was shortened by 3 bases and J by 0 bases, with 12 bases between the two germline ends. CDR3 region: CASSWGTLMNTEAFF. The CDR3 nucleotides are TGTGCCAGCAGCTGGGGGACTTTAATGAACACTGAAGCTTTCTTT.

This clonotype was counted between two and nine times. The chain is built from TRBV20-1 and TRBJ1-2; TRBD1 might be the D (6 bases). Germline V gene lookup returns CDR1 DFQATT and CDR2 SNEGSKA (reference sequence). The V gene lost 5 bases and the J gene lost 5 bases, with 15 bases spanning the gap. This CDR3 has 13 amino acids. As DNA, the CDR3 is TGCAGTGCTCACCAGACAGGTCATTATGGCTACACCTTC. Protein product: CSAHQTGHYGYTF.

This clonotype occurred a few times. This sequence joins TRBV6-1 and TRBJ2-2; tentative D call: TRBD2 (5 bases). V lost 11 bases to trimming and J lost 1 base, with 11 bases between them. The CDR3 covers 13 residues. Germline V gene data show CDR1 as MNHNS and CDR2 as SASEGT. CDR3 region: CAGFGLNTGELFF. Here the CDR3 DNA reads TGTGCCGGGTTCGGACTGAACACCGGGGAGCTGTTTTTT.

V gene TRBV28 combines with J gene TRBJ1-2; 7 bases align to TRBD1. The V gene's germline CDR1 is MDHEN and CDR2 SYDVKM. The V and J ends lost 6 bases and 3 bases, in that order; junction bases with no gene match: 16. The CDR3 consists of 17 residues. CDR3 sequence reads: CASSETTGAYEDYGYTF. The CDR3 nucleotides are TGTGCCAGCAGCGAAACAACAGGGGCGTACGAGGACTATGGCTACACCTTC.